The clone carrying this T cell receptor beta chain came up once. Under the authors' procedure: Amplification with reference gene primers provided the estimates of nucleated cell counts. Data came from immunoSEQ multiplex PCR; TCRdb stores just in-frame clones and leaves some out. The DNA gave D and trimming, while V, J and clone size come from that table. The table includes roughly 80,000 clones, around nine tenths detected once. This sample stems from a study of blood T cell repertoires in COVID-19. Per germline, CDR1 SGHTA and CDR2 FQGTGA. The CDR3 runs 15 residues. J was trimmed by 2 bases and V by 5 bases; bases with no gene match: 3.

This TCR was recovered from a woman of 80 years or more with acute or convalescent COVID-19. Sequenced sample: peripheral blood. This rearrangement joins TRBV7-3 to TRBJ2-5; 12 nucleotides agree with TRBD2. The DNA for the CDR3 is TGTGCCAGCAGCCGGACTAGCGGGGTACAAGAGACCCAGTACTTC. Amino acid sequence: CASSRTSGVQETQYF.